The rows below give T cell receptor beta chains drawn from one sample of a study of OX40 agonist ivuxolimab in advanced cancers. Method: immunoSEQ multiplex PCR; TCRdb's copy keeps in-frame clones and lacks some. The sample gives 69,000 or so clones, about 85% of which show up once; about 6.3% is in the top ten. The sample consisted of CD4+ or CD8+ T cells sorted from blood, taken in a trial of the OX40 agonist ivuxolimab. These receptors came from an adult with an advanced solid tumor such as melanoma, head and neck, liver or kidney cancer. Each CDR3 is given with its conserved first and last residue. A D gene is named only where the DNA matches it firmly. Only some rows state a clone size, as once, few, many or a class for expanded clones.

j_call v_call d_call clone_size cdr3_aa cdr3_nt
TRBJ2-6 TRBV11-2 TRBD1 - CASTSGTGVSGANVLTF TGTGCCAGCACCTCCGGGACAGGGGTCTCTGGGGCCAACGTCCTGACTTTC
TRBJ2-3 TRBV11-2 TRBD2 - CASSFTSGGRTDTQYF TGTGCCAGCAGCTTCACTAGCGGGGGGAGAACAGATACGCAGTATTTT
TRBJ1-2 TRBV6-1 - - CASTPRGFYGYTF TGTGCCAGCACACCACGGGGCTTTTATGGCTACACCTTC
TRBJ1-2 TRBV6-6 TRBD1 - CASSAGQGASYGYTF TGTGCCAGCAGTGCCGGACAGGGAGCATCCTATGGCTACACCTTC
TRBJ2-3 TRBV12-2 - - CASRLVVLTDTQYF TGTGCAAGTCGCTTAGTGGTGCTTACAGATACGCAGTATTTT
TRBJ2-7 TRBV6-5 - - CASSRQGSLGEQYF TGTGCCAGCAGTCGTCAGGGGTCCCTAGGAGAGCAGTACTTC
TRBJ1-1 TRBV19 - - CASSWGGHTEAFF TGTGCCAGTAGTTGGGGGGGCCACACTGAAGCTTTCTTT
TRBJ2-1 TRBV18 TRBD1 - CASSLQGLLGNEQFF TGTGCCAGCTCACTACAGGGGCTTTTGGGGAATGAGCAGTTCTTC
TRBJ2-5 TRBV6-5 - once CASNPGLGKTQYF TGTGCCAGCAACCCGGGGTTGGGAAAGACCCAGTACTTC
TRBJ2-5 TRBV6-5 - - CASSYSGGEETQYF TGTGCCAGCAGTTACTCGGGGGGTGAGGAGACCCAGTACTTC
TRBJ2-1 TRBV28 - - CASTQPLQGFSYNEQFF TGTGCCAGCACCCAACCGCTACAGGGCTTCTCCTACAATGAGCAGTTCTTC
TRBJ2-1 TRBV4-3 - - CASSQDAQGYNEQFF TGCGCCAGCAGCCAAGATGCACAGGGCTACAATGAGCAGTTCTTC